This T cell receptor (beta chain) was found in a study of early T cells in non-severe SARS-CoV-2 infection. Study-level background: Sequencing was performed on bulk RNA from unsorted whole blood, leaving chains unpaired. General study results and limits: The study's VDJdb matching favored anti-spike CD8 responses and missed private and CD4 specificities.

Only a few counts were recorded for this clonotype. The antigen is undetermined. Molecules of cDNA were individually given unique molecular identifiers that were attached to them. TCRdb redid the calling of the 5' RACE reads with MiXCR, one entry per CDR3 protein. Here the sample spans 49,000 or so distinct CDR3 sequences, around 6.9% being singletons. Germline lookup yields CDR1 SGHRS and CDR2 YFSETQ. This CDR3 comprises 13 residues. Between the trimmed V and J ends, which lost 0 bases and 3 bases, there was a span of 7 bases. This clonotype was obtained from an adult who was a healthcare worker with PCR-confirmed SARS-CoV-2 infection or an uninfected control (not recorded which). Sequencing used whole blood, obtained at baseline. The chain has TRBV5-1 and TRBJ2-7; possibly TRBD1 for D (5 bases). CDR3 in amino acids: CASSLAQGYEQYF. CDR3 DNA sequence: TGCGCCAGCAGCTTGGCCCAGGGCTACGAGCAGTACTTC.